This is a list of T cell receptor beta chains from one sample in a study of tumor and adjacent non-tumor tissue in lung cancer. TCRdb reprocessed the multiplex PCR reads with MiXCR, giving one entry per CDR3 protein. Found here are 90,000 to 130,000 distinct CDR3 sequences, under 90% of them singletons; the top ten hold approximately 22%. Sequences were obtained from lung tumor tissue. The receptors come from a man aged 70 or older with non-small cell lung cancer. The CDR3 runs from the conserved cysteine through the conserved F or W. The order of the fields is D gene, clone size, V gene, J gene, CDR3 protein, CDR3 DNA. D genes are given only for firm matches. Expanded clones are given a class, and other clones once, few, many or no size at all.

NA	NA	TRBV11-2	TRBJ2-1	CACSLGGRDGYNEQFF	TGCGCCTGCAGCTTAGGGGGTAGGGATGGGTACAATGAGCAGTTCTTC
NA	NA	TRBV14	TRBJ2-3	CASSPDRLGLGIDTQYF	TGTGCCAGCAGCCCAGATAGGTTAGGGCTTGGCATAGATACGCAGTATTTT
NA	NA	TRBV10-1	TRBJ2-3	CSSCQGSSARGQYF	TGCTCCAGCTGTCAGGGGTCATCCGCTCGTGGGCAGTATTTT
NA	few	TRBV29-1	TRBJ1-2	CSTERGKANYGYTF	TGTAGCACTGAGAGAGGGAAGGCTAACTATGGCTACACCTTC
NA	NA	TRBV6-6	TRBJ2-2	CASSYPGPGELIF	TGTGCCAGCAGTTACCCCGGCCCCGGGGAGCTGATTTTT
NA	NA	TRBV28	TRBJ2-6	CASSLIGKTYGVNVLTF	TGTGCCAGCAGCCTTATAGGAAAGACCTATGGGGTCAACGTCCTGACTTTC
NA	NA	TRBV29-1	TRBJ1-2	CSVEDRSYGYTF	TGCAGCGTTGAAGACAGGTCCTATGGTTACACCTTC
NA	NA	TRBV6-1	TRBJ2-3	CASSGGTGEVDTQYF	TGTGCCAGCAGTGGCGGAACGGGGGAGGTAGATACGCAGTACTTT
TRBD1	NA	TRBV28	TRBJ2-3	CTSSPGQVSTTQYF	TGTACCAGTAGCCCGGGACAGGTCTCCACTACGCAGTATTTT
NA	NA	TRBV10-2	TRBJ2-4	CTSSEYHDRRNIQYF	TGCACCAGTAGTGAGTATCACGACCGGCGGAACATTCAGTACTTC
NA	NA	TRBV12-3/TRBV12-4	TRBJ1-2	CASTYFRALRGDDYTF	TGTGCCAGCACTTATTTTAGGGCTCTGCGTGGGGATGACTACACCTTC
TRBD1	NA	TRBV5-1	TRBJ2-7	CASSTSGTVYEQYF	TGCGCCAGCAGCACATCCGGGACAGTCTACGAGCAGTATTTC
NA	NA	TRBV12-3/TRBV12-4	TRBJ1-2	CASSSPWGYGYTF	TGTGCCAGCAGTTCTCCCTGGGGCTATGGCTACACCTTC
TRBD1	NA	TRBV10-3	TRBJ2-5	CAIGRRDRGQETQYF	TGTGCCATCGGTCGAAGGGACAGGGGGCAGGAGACCCAATACTTC
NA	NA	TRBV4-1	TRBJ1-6	CPSSQGFTAYNSPIHF	TGCCCCAGCAGCCAAGGCTTTACAGCTTATAATTCACCCATCCACTTT
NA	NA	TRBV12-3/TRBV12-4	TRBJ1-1	CASSPRGTRGFEAFF	TGTGCCAGCAGTCCCCGTGGGACAAGGGGTTTTGAAGCTTTCTTT
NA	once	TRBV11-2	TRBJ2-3	CASSLVGTGMDTQYF	TGTGCCAGCAGCTTAGTGGGGACGGGCATGGATACGCAGTATTTT
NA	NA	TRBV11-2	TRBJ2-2	CASSLMGAWVAGELFF	TGTGCCAGCAGCTTAATGGGCGCATGGGTTGCCGGGGAGCTGTTTTTT
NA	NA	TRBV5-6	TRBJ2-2	CASSLFGVHTGERFF	TGTGCCAGCAGCTTGTTTGGCGTACACACGGGGGAGCGGTTTTTT
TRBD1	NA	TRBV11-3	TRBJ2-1	CASTDRRNGQFF	TGTGCCAGCACGGACAGGCGCAATGGGCAGTTCTTC
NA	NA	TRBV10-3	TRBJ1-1	CAISERHTEALF	TGTGCCATCAGTGAGCGCCACACTGAAGCTCTCTTT
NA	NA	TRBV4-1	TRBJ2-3	CASSQDRRRPSDTQYF	TGCGCCAGCAGCCAAGATCGGAGGAGACCCTCGGACACGCAATACTTT
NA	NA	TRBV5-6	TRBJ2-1	CTSSLVRGRGKQFF	TGTACCAGCAGCCTAGTGCGGGGCAGGGGTAAGCAGTTCTTC
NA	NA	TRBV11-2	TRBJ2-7	CASSHPLASSVQEQYF	TGTGCCAGCAGCCACCCCCTAGCGTCAAGCGTCCAAGAGCAGTACTTC
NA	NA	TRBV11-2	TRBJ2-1	CASSLHVRDWAFYNEQFF	TGTGCCAGTAGCCTACATGTACGGGACTGGGCCTTCTACAATGAGCAGTTCTTC
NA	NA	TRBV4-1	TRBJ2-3	CASSLLDSNQPQYF	TGCGCAAGCAGCCTCCTGGACAGTAATCAGCCCCAGTATTTT
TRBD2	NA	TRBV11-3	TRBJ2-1	CVSSLICGRENEQFF	TGTGTCAGCAGCTTAATTTGCGGGAGGGAAAATGAGCAGTTCTTC
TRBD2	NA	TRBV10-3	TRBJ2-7	CAITNKELAGVNEQYF	TGTGCCATCACCAACAAGGAACTAGCGGGAGTCAACGAGCAGTACTTC
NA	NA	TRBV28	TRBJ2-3	CASSLLAEGRTDTQYF	TGTGCCAGCAGTTTATTGGCGGAGGGGCGCACAGATACGCAGTATTTT
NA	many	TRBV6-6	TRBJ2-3	CASSLRSEADTQYF	TGTGCCAGCAGCCTACGTAGTGAGGCAGATACGCAGTATTTT
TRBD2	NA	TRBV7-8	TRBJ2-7	CVSSYSGTSMAYEQYF	TGTGTCAGCAGCTATTCCGGGACTAGCATGGCCTACGAGCAGTACTTC
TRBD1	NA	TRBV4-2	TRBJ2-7	CVSSPSLGTDLYEQYF	TGTGTCAGCAGCCCCTCGCTTGGGACAGACTTATACGAGCAGTACTTC
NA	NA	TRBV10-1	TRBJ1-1	CASSESGMKTEASF	TGTGCCAGCAGTGAGTCGGGAATGAAGACTGAAGCTTCCTTT
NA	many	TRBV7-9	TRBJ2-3	CASSLSQGFTDTQYF	TGTGCCAGCAGCCTATCTCAGGGGTTCACAGATACGCAGTATTTT
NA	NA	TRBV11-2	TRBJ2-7	CASSLYRPEQYF	TGTGCCAGCAGCTTATATCGGCCAGAGCAGTACTTC
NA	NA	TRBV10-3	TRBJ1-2	CVISESHDYGYTF	TGTGTTATCAGTGAGTCTCATGACTATGGCTACACCTTC
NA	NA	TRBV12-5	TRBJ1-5	CASGFERNQPQRF	TGTGCTAGTGGCTTTGAGAGAAATCAGCCCCAGCGTTTT
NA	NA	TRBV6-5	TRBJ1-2	CTINATGMGAYGYTF	TGTACCATCAATGCTACAGGGATGGGCGCTTATGGCTACACCTTC
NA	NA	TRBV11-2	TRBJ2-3	CASSLGPGWANMQYF	TGTGCCAGCAGCTTAGGGCCCGGCTGGGCAAATATGCAGTATTTT
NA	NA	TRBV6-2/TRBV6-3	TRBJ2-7	CGSRPSGFRATEQYF	TGTGGTAGCAGACCCTCAGGGTTCCGGGCGACCGAGCAGTACTTC
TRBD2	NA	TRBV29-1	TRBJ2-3	CSVVRLAGVRQYF	TGCAGCGTTGTTCGTCTAGCGGGAGTGAGGCAGTATTTT